A selection of T cell receptor beta chains follows, all from one sample in a study of T cells in Graves' hyperthyroidism and ophthalmopathy. TCRdb processed the multiplex PCR reads anew with MiXCR; each CDR3 protein has one entry. This table has a few hundred thousand distinct CDR3 sequences, around 19% appearing once. Sequencing input: blood. These receptors all come from a man in his forties with Graves' hyperthyroidism. Each CDR3 is given with its conserved first and last residue. Fields, in order: V gene, D gene, J gene, clone size, CDR3 protein, CDR3 DNA. D genes are given only for firm matches. Some rows mark clone size as missing; the rest say once, few, many or name a class of expanded clone.

V: TRBV29-1
D: -
J: TRBJ1-2
size: few
CDR3: CSVEAPHEYGYTF
DNA: TGCAGCGTTGAAGCCCCCCACGAATATGGCTACACCTTC

V: TRBV29-1
D: -
J: TRBJ2-1
size: -
CDR3: CSGTNGAYNEQFF
DNA: TGCAGCGGGACCAACGGGGCTTACAATGAGCAGTTCTTC

V: TRBV29-1
D: TRBD1
J: TRBJ2-1
size: many
CDR3: CSVAGTGYNEQFF
DNA: TGCAGCGTCGCCGGGACAGGCTACAATGAGCAGTTCTTC

V: TRBV7-8
D: -
J: TRBJ2-2
size: many
CDR3: CASSSVGTPGTGELFF
DNA: TGTGCCAGCAGCTCAGTAGGGACACCGGGCACCGGGGAGCTGTTTTTT

V: TRBV19
D: TRBD1
J: TRBJ1-5
size: -
CDR3: CASGRQGSYDQPQHF
DNA: TGTGCCAGTGGTAGACAGGGGAGTTATGATCAGCCCCAGCATTTT

V: TRBV4-1
D: TRBD2
J: TRBJ2-1
size: few
CDR3: CASRPTSGNEQFF
DNA: TGCGCCAGCCGACCGACTAGCGGAAATGAGCAGTTCTTC

V: TRBV28
D: TRBD2
J: TRBJ2-1
size: many
CDR3: CASSSGLNYNEQFF
DNA: TGTGCCAGCAGTTCGGGACTAAACTACAATGAGCAGTTCTTC

V: TRBV15
D: -
J: TRBJ2-3
size: -
CDR3: CATSRSKGDTQYF
DNA: TGTGCCACCAGCAGAAGTAAGGGGGATACGCAGTATTTT

V: TRBV29-1
D: -
J: TRBJ1-2
size: many
CDR3: CSVGGDGYTF
DNA: TGCAGCGTTGGGGGGGATGGCTACACCTTC

V: TRBV5-1
D: TRBD2
J: TRBJ2-2
size: -
CDR3: CAGSFTSAPNTGELFF
DNA: TGCGCCGGCAGCTTTACTAGCGCACCGAACACCGGGGAGCTGTTTTTT

V: TRBV20-1
D: -
J: TRBJ2-3
size: many
CDR3: CSARGRGSPPTDTQYF
DNA: TGCAGTGCTAGAGGACGGGGCAGCCCCCCCACAGATACGCAGTATTTT

V: TRBV19
D: -
J: TRBJ1-1
size: few
CDR3: CASRQQGENTEAFF
DNA: TGTGCCAGTAGACAGCAGGGTGAGAACACTGAAGCTTTCTTT

V: TRBV6-2/TRBV6-3
D: TRBD2
J: TRBJ2-3
size: many
CDR3: CASSYRAGGSADTQYF
DNA: TGTGCCAGCAGTTACCGAGCCGGGGGGTCGGCAGATACGCAGTATTTT

V: TRBV12-3/TRBV12-4
D: -
J: TRBJ1-4
size: -
CDR3: CASSLGGQSNEKLFF
DNA: TGTGCCAGCAGTTTGGGAGGACAGAGCAATGAAAAACTGTTTTTT

V: TRBV6-5
D: TRBD1
J: TRBJ1-1
size: few
CDR3: CASSYPGQWNTEAFF
DNA: TGTGCCAGCAGTTACCCGGGACAGTGGAACACTGAAGCTTTCTTT

V: TRBV9
D: -
J: TRBJ2-1
size: -
CDR3: CASSMEKGEQFF
DNA: TGTGCCAGCAGCATGGAGAAGGGTGAGCAGTTCTTC

V: TRBV9
D: -
J: TRBJ2-3
size: -
CDR3: CASSTRTSTDTQYF
DNA: TGTGCCAGCAGCACCCGGACAAGCACAGATACGCAGTATTTT